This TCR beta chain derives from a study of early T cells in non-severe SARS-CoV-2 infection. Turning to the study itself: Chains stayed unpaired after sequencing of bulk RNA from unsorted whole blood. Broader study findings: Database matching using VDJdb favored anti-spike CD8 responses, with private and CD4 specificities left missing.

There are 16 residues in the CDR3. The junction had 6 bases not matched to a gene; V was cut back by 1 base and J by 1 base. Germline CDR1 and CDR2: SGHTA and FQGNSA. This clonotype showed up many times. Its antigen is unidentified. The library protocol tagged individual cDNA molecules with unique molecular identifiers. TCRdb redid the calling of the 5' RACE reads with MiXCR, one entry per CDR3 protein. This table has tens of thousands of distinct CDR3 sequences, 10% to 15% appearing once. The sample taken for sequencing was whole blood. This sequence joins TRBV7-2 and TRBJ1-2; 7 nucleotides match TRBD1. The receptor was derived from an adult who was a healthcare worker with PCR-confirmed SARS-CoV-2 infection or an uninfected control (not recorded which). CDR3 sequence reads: CASSLDRGSGNYGYTF. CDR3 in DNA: TGTGCCAGCAGCTTAGACAGGGGAAGTGGTAACTATGGCTACACCTTC.